This T cell receptor beta chain appears in the sequencing data of a study of OX40 agonist ivuxolimab in advanced cancers. Study outcomes and limitations: With doses of 0.1 to 3.0 mg/kg, CD4+ and CD8+ blood T cells had undergone clonal expansion by week 6.

Libraries were prepared by immunoSEQ multiplex PCR; TCRdb keeps only in-frame clonotypes and omits some of them. The sample records around 65,000 clones, roughly 87% being singletons. A remark on this clone: Its antigen is unidentified.

CDR1 and CDR2 (germline): SGDLS, YYNGEE. The V end lost 3 bases, the J end lost 0 bases, and 8 bases lay between the germline ends. This CDR3 comprises 14 residues. Here the sequenced sample was CD4+ or CD8+ T cells sorted from blood, taken in a trial of the OX40 agonist ivuxolimab. V and J are TRBV9 and TRBJ2-3; D is ambiguous. The clonotype comes from an adult with an advanced solid tumor such as melanoma, head and neck, liver or kidney cancer. The CDR3 is CASSEGLSTDTQYF. In DNA, the CDR3 is TGTGCCAGCAGCGAAGGTCTCAGCACAGATACGCAGTATTTT.